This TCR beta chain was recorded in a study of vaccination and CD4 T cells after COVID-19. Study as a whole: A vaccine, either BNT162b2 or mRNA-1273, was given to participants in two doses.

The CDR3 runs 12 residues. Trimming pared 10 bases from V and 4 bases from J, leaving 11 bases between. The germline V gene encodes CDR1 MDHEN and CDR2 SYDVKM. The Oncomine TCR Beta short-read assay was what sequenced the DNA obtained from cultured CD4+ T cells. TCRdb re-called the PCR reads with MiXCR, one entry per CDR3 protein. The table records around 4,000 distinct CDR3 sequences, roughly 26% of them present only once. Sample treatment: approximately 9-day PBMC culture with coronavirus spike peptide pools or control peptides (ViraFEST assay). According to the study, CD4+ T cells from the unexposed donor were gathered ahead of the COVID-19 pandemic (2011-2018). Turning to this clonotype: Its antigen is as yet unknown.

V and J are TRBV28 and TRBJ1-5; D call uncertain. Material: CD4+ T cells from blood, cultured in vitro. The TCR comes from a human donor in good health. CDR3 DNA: TGTGCCACCACGACGGGGAATCAGCCCCAGCATTTT. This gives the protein CATTTGNQPQHF.